One sample yielded the 23 T cell receptor beta chains listed below, sequenced in a study of PD-L1 blockade in urothelial cancer. Libraries were prepared by immunoSEQ multiplex PCR; TCRdb keeps only in-frame clonotypes and omits some of them. This table has about 35,000 clones, just over 35% appearing once. The material was tumor tissue, obtained before atezolizumab (anti-PD-L1) treatment. The receptors originated from a man in his 60s with urothelial cancer.

This clone was seen once. This sequence joins TRBV29-1 and TRBJ2-7, with TRBD1 matching over 10 bases. This CDR3 has 13 amino acids. CDR1 is SQVTM, CDR2 ANQGSEA, per germline. With 4 bases clipped from V and 2 bases from J, the junction kept 2 bases outside the gene matches. Here the CDR3 DNA reads TGCAGCGTTGCGACAGGGGGCCCCTACGAGCAGTACTTC. Protein: CSVATGGPYEQYF.

This clone was recorded many times. The chain uses TRBV4-1 and TRBJ2-7; 9 nucleotides line up with TRBD1. CDR1 and CDR2 (germline): MGHRA, YSYEKL. The CDR3 is 18 residues long. V dropped 0 bases and J dropped 6; count of bases not matched to a gene: 15. This CDR3 is CASSQDTGTGTGNSEQYF. DNA for the CDR3: TGCGCCAGCAGCCAAGACACGGGGACCGGGACAGGGAATTCCGAGCAGTACTTC.

The CDR3 DNA follows: TGTGCCAGCTCAGGCGGGACTTCTGGGGCCAACGTCCTGACTTTC. Amino acid sequence: CASSGGTSGANVLTF. The chain uses TRBV18 and TRBJ2-6, with D perhaps TRBD2 (6 bases). The CDR3 extends over 15 amino acids. Germline CDR1 is KGHSH and CDR2 is LQKENI. V was trimmed by 5 bases and J by 1 base, leaving 9 bases between them. Full variable domain (rest looked up from reference TRBV18 and TRBJ2-6): NAGVMQNPRHLVRRRGQEARLRCSPMKGHSHVYWYRQLPEEGLKFMVYLQKENIIDESGMPKERFSAEFPKEGPSILRIQQVVRGDSAAYFCASSGGTSGANVLTFGAGSRLTVL.

Only one count was recorded for this clone. The genes are TRBV5-1 and TRBJ2-7, with D unresolved. Trimming removed 0 bases at V and 0 bases at J, with 7 bases between. The CDR3 length is 14 residues. Germline CDR1 is SGHRS and CDR2 is YFSETQ. The CDR3 DNA sequence: TGCGCCAGCAGCTTGGGTGGAGCCTCCTACGAGCAGTACTTC. Residues: CASSLGGASYEQYF.

The CDR3 loop reads CASSLSVDGYTF. The CDR3 DNA follows: TGTGCCAGCAGTTTATCAGTGGATGGCTACACCTTC. V is TRBV28 and J is TRBJ1-2; no definite D call. The CDR3 runs 12 residues. Trimming shortened V by 1 base and J by 6 bases, and 6 bases separated the two germline ends. Germline loops: CDR1 MDHEN, CDR2 SYDVKM.

V is TRBV18 and J is TRBJ1-6; D remains unclear. CDR1 and CDR2 from the germline V gene are KGHSH and LQKENI. The CDR3 totals 13 residues. Trimming removed 5 bases at V and 8 bases at J, with 10 bases between. CDR3 in amino acids: CASSSSSDSPLHF. CDR3 in DNA: TGTGCCAGCTCAAGTAGCAGCGATTCACCCCTCCACTTT.

V is TRBV6-8 and J is TRBJ1-1; a possible D gene is TRBD1 (5 bases). Germline V gives CDR1 MNHGY, CDR2 SAAAGT. There are 15 residues in the CDR3. Trimming took off 4 bases at V and 1 base at J, with 13 bases between the two ends. CDR3 loop: CASSWGGQGNTEAFF. The DNA of the CDR3 is TGTGCCAGCAGTTGGGGCGGGCAGGGGAACACTGAAGCTTTCTTT.

The chain joins TRBV7-6 to TRBJ1-2, with 10 bases lining up with TRBD1. This CDR3 spans 15 amino acids. The J segment lost 6 bases and the V segment lost 5 bases, leaving 9 bases of the junction unmatched. Per the germline V gene, CDR1 is SGHVS and CDR2 is FNYEAQ. The CDR3 protein is CASSNRDRGVNGYTF. In DNA, the CDR3 is TGTGCCAGCAGCAATCGGGACAGGGGAGTTAATGGCTACACCTTC.

The CDR3 DNA reads as TGTGCCAGCAGTTTATCTCCAGCGGGAGGGAGGGATACGCAGTATTTT. This sequence encodes CASSLSPAGGRDTQYF. J is TRBJ2-3 and V is TRBV28; 10 nucleotides agree with TRBD2. With 1 base clipped from V and 6 bases from J, the junction kept 7 bases outside the gene matches. Germline V gene sequence: CDR1 MDHEN, CDR2 SYDVKM. CDR3 size: 16 residues.

This clone was picked up a small number of times. V is TRBV28 and J is TRBJ2-5, with 8 nucleotides matching TRBD1. The germline V gene encodes CDR1 MDHEN and CDR2 SYDVKM. This CDR3 is built from 13 residues. With V trimmed by 5 bases and J by 5 bases, 4 bases remained unmatched. The CDR3: CASSRRQGETQYF. The CDR3 bases are TGTGCCAGCAGTAGGCGACAGGGGGAGACCCAGTACTTC.

The chain couples TRBV19 to TRBJ2-5; 9 bases align to TRBD1. CDR3 length equals 13 residues. Germline CDR1 is LNHDA and CDR2 is SQIVND (reference sequence). V dropped 5 bases and J dropped 10; count of bases not matched to a gene: 8. CDR3 coding DNA: TGTGCCAGTAGTGGGGACAGGGACGGGGGCCAGTACTTC. As protein: CASSGDRDGGQYF.

The V and J genes are TRBV6-8 and TRBJ1-4; no reliable D call. The ends were cut back, 5 bases at V and 4 bases at J, with 8 bases in the middle. CDR1 and CDR2 (germline): MNHGY, SAAAGT. This CDR3 has 13 residues. Here the CDR3 DNA reads TGTGCCAGCAGTGAGGACTATAATGAAAAACTGTTTTTT. It translates to CASSEDYNEKLFF.

The rearrangement joins TRBV6-7 to TRBJ2-3; perhaps TRBD1 as D (6 bases). TRBV6-7 is an open reading frame, and its role is uncertain. This CDR3 is built from 16 residues. Between the trimmed V and J ends, which lost 6 bases and 0 bases, there was a span of 16 bases. CDR3 loop: CASRGIHRVSTDTQYF. CDR3 nucleotides: TGTGCCAGCAGGGGTATTCACAGGGTGAGCACAGATACGCAGTATTTT.

As to this clone: The junction departs from germline at one end; a sequencing error may be responsible. This chain uses TRBV25-1 with TRBJ1-1; 7 nucleotides agree with TRBD1. CDR1 and CDR2 from the germline V gene are MGHDK and SYGVNS. The CDR3 loop spans 16 amino acids. The CDR3 protein is CASSEYGTAPNTEAFF. The CDR3 DNA reads TGTGCTAGCAGTGAATACGGGACAGCCCCGAACACTGAAGCTTTCTTT.

This clone was seen only a few times. This chain joins TRBV11-3 and TRBJ2-5, with TRBD1 matching 12 bases. In germline, CDR1 is SGHNT, CDR2 YENEEA. CDR3 size: 16 residues. V shed 0 bases and J 5 bases; nucleotides not matched to a gene: 4. The CDR3 loop is CASSLEGTGGRETQYF. In DNA form, the CDR3 reads TGTGCCAGCAGCTTAGAAGGGACAGGGGGCCGGGAGACCCAGTACTTC. Full variable domain (remainder filled in from reference TRBV11-3 and TRBJ2-5): EAGVVQSPRYKIIEKKQPVAFWCNPISGHNTLYWYLQNLGQGPELLIRYENEEAVDDSQLPKDRFSAERLKGVDSTLKIQPAELGDSAVYLCASSLEGTGGRETQYFGPGTRLLVL.

This clone was recorded a few times. The chain joins TRBV6-8 to TRBJ1-5; 7 bases line up with TRBD1. After removal of 6 bases from V and 2 bases from J, the junction contained 4 bases not matched to a gene. The CDR3 sequence is 14 residues long. Germline V CDR1 and CDR2: MNHGY, SAAAGT. The CDR3 spells CASSDTGGNQPQHF. DNA for the CDR3: TGTGCCAGCAGCGATACAGGGGGCAATCAGCCCCAGCATTTT.

This clone came up many times. CDR3 sequence reads: CASTLRTGWGNQPQHF. The CDR3 DNA follows: TGTGCCAGCACTCTAAGGACAGGGTGGGGCAATCAGCCCCAGCATTTT. This chain uses TRBV28 with TRBJ1-5; TRBD1 agrees at 8 bases. V lost 7 bases to trimming and J lost 2 bases; unmatched junction nucleotides: 10. The length of the CDR3 is 16 residues. Germline CDR1 reads MDHEN; CDR2 reads SYDVKM.

The chain carries TRBV15 and TRBJ1-3; unclear D gene. CDR3 length: 16 residues. Germline V lookup: CDR1 LNHNV, CDR2 YYDKDF (reference sequence). V lost 0 bases to trimming and J lost 1 base, with 10 bases between them. The CDR3 here is CATSREVELSGNTIYF. The CDR3, as DNA: TGTGCCACCAGCAGAGAGGTTGAATTGTCTGGAAACACCATATATTTT.

V is TRBV14 and J is TRBJ2-5, with D tentatively TRBD2 (5 bases). Germline V lookup: CDR1 SGHDN, CDR2 FVKESK. This CDR3 region has 12 residues. V was clipped by 4 bases and J by 9 bases, with 12 bases between them. The CDR3 DNA sequence: TGTGCCAGCAGCCCACTTAAGGGAGCCCAGTACTTC. It translates to CASSPLKGAQYF.

The chain recombines TRBV28 with TRBJ1-4; D perhaps matches TRBD1 (5 bases). The germline gives CDR1 MDHEN, CDR2 SYDVKM. The CDR3 has 14 amino acids. Between the trimmed V and J ends, which lost 4 bases and 7 bases, there was a span of 13 bases. The CDR3 DNA reads TGTGCCAGCAGTTCAGTGGGGCCCGGTGAAAAACTGTTTTTT. Translation gives CASSSVGPGEKLFF.

The chain recombines TRBV1 with TRBJ1-1; the D segment call TRBD1 is taken from the table without a DNA check. TRBV1 is annotated as a pseudogene. The CDR3 is 14 residues long. The CDR3 coding sequence is TGCGCCAGCAGCCAAGCCCGACAGGGAGGAGCCGCTTTCTTT. It is translated as CASSQARQGGAAFF.

This chain links TRBV18 with TRBJ2-2; D is undetermined. Germline loops: CDR1 KGHSH, CDR2 LQKENI. The CDR3 extends over 15 amino acids. Trimming removed 2 bases from V and 6 bases from J, with 13 bases in between. The CDR3 is CASSPFSGAAGELFF. Here the CDR3 DNA reads TGTGCCAGCTCACCATTTTCCGGCGCCGCCGGGGAGCTGTTTTTT.

There are a few counts of this clone. CDR3 sequence: CSVLLDFSSYEQYF. As DNA, the CDR3 is TGCAGCGTCCTACTGGATTTCAGCTCCTACGAGCAGTACTTC. The chain combines TRBV29-1 with TRBJ2-7; D remains ambiguous. The ends were cut back, 6 bases at V and 0 bases at J, with 15 bases in the middle. Germline CDR1 reads SQVTM; CDR2 reads ANQGSEA. The CDR3 is 14 residues long.